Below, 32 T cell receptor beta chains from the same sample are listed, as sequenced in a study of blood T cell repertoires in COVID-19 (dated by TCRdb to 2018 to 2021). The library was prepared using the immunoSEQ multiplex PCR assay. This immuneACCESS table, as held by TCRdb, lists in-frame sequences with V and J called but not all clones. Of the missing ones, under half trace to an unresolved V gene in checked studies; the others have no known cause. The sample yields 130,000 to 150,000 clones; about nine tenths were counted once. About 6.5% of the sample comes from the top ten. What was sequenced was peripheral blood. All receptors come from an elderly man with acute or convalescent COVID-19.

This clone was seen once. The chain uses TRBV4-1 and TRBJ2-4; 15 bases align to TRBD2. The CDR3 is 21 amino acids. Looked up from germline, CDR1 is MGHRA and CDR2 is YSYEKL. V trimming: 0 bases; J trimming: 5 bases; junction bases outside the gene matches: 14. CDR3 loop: CASSQDALGLAGGIFQNIQYF. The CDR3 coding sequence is TGCGCCAGCAGCCAAGATGCCCTGGGACTAGCGGGAGGCATTTTCCAAAACATTCAGTACTTC.

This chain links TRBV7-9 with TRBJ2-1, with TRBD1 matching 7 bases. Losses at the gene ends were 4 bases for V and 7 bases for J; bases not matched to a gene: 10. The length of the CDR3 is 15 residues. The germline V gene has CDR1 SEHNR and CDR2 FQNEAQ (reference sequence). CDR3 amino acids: CASSSRQGMRNEQFF. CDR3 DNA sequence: TGTGCCAGCAGCTCCAGACAGGGAATGAGGAATGAGCAGTTCTTC.

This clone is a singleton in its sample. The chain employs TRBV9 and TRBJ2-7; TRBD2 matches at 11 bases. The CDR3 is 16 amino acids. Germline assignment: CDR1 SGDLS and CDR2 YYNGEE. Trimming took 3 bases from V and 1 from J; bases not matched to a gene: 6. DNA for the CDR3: TGTGCCAGCAGCGGGACTGGGACTAGCGGTTCCTACGAGCAGTACTTC. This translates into CASSGTGTSGSYEQYF.

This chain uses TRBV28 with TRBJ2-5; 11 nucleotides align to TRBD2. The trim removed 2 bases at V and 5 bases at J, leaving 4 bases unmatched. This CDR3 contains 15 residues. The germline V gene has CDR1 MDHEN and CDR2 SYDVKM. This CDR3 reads CASSLTSGGQETQYF. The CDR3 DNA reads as TGTGCCAGCAGTTTAACTAGCGGGGGTCAGGAGACCCAGTACTTC. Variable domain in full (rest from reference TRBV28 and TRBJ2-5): DVKVTQSSRYLVKRTGEKVFLECVQDMDHENMFWYRQDPGLGLRLIYFSYDVKMKEKGDIPEGYSVSREKKERFSLILESASTNQTSMYLCASSLTSGGQETQYFGPGTRLLVL.

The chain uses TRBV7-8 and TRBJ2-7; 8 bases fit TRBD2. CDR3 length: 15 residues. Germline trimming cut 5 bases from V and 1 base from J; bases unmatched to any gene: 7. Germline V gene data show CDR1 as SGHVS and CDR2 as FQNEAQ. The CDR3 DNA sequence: TGTGCCAGCAGCCCAACGACTAGCGCTTCCTACGAGCAGTACTTC. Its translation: CASSPTTSASYEQYF.

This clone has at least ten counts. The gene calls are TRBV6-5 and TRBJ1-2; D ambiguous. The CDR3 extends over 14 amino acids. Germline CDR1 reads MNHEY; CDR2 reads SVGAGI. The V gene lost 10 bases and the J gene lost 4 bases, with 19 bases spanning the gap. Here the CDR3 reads CATQTFGLFYGYTF. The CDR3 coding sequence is TGTGCCACACAGACTTTTGGACTGTTCTATGGCTACACCTTC.

The CDR3 DNA follows: TGTGCCAGCAGTTATGGGACAGGGAGAGTCGGCTATGGCTACACCTTC. This encodes CASSYGTGRVGYGYTF. The rearrangement uses TRBV6-2 or TRBV6-3 and TRBJ1-2; TRBD1 matches 9 bases. The CDR3 is 16 amino acids. Trimming took 3 bases from V and 4 from J; bases not matched to a gene: 9. Germline CDR1 MNHEY, CDR2 SVGEGT.

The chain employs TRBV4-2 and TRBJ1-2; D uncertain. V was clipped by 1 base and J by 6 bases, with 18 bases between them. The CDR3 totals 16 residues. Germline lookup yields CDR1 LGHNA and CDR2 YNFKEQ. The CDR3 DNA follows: TGTGCCAGCAGCCAAGCTAGCTTAATCCCTGAGGATGGCTACACCTTC. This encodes CASSQASLIPEDGYTF.

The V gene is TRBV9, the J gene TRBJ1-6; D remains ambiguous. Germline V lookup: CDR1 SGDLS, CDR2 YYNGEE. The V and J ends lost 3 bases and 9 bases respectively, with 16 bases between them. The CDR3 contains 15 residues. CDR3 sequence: CASSAAHAGGSPLHF. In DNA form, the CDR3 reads TGTGCCAGCAGCGCCGCCCATGCAGGAGGTTCACCCCTCCACTTT.

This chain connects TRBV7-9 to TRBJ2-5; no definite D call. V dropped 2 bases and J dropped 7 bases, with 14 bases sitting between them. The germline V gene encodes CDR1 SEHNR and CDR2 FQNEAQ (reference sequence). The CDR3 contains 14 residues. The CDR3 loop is CASSLTEKHGTQYF. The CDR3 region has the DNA TGTGCCAGCAGCTTAACGGAGAAACATGGGACCCAGTACTTC.

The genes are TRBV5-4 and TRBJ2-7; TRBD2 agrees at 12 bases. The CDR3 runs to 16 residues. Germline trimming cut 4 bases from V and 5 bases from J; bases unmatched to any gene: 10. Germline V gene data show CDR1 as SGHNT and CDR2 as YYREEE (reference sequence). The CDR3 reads CASSLTLAGGADEQYF. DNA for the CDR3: TGTGCCAGCAGCCTCACCCTAGCGGGAGGGGCGGACGAGCAGTACTTC.

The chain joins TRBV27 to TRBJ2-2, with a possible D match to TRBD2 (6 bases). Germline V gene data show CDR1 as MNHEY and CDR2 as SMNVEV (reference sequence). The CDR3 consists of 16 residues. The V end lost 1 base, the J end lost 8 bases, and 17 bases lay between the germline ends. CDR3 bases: TGTGCCAGCAGTTTATTAGGAGGGCAGCACGGGGGGGAGCTGTTTTTT. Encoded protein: CASSLLGGQHGGELFF.

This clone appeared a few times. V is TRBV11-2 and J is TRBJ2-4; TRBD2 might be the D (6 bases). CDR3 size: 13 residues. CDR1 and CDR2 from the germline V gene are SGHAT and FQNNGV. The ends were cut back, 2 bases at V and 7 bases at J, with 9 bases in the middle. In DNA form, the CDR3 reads TGTGCCAGCAGCTTATCCCGGGAGAACATTCAGTACTTC. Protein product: CASSLSRENIQYF. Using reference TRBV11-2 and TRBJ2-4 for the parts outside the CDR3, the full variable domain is EAGVAQSPRYKIIEKRQSVAFWCNPISGHATLYWYQQILGQGPKLLIQFQNNGVVDDSQLPKDRFSAERLKGVDSTLKIQPAKLEDSAVYLCASSLSRENIQYFGAGTRLSVL.

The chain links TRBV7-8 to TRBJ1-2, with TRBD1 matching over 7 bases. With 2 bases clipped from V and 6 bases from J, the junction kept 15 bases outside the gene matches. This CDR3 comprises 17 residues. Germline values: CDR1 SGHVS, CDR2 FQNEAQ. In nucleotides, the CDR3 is TGTGCCAGCAGCTTAATTCCGGGACAGCCCCGAACGGATGGCTACACCTTC. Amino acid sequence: CASSLIPGQPRTDGYTF.

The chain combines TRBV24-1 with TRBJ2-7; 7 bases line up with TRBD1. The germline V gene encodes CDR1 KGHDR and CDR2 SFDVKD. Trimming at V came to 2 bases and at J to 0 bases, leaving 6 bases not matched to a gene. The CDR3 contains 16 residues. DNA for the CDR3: TGTGCCACCAGTGATTCTAGGGGACAGAGCTCCTACGAGCAGTACTTC. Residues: CATSDSRGQSSYEQYF.

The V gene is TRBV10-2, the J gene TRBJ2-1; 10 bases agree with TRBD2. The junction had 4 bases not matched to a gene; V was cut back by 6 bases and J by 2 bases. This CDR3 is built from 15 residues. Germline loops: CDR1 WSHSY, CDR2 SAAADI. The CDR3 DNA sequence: TGCGCCAGCAGCCGGACTAGCGGAACCTACAATGAGCAGTTCTTC. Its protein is CASSRTSGTYNEQFF.

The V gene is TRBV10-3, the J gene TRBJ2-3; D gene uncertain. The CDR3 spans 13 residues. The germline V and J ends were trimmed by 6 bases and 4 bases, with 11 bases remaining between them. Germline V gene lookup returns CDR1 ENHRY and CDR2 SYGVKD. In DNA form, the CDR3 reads TGTGCCATCAGCCTTGGCCGGGCAGATACGCAGTATTTT. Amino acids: CAISLGRADTQYF.

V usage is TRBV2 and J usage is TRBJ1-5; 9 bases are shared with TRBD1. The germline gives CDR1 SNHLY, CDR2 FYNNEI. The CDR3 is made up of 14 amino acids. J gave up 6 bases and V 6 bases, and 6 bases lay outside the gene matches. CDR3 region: CASRSQGAGQPQHF. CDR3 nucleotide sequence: TGTGCCAGCAGGTCACAGGGGGCCGGTCAGCCCCAGCATTTT.

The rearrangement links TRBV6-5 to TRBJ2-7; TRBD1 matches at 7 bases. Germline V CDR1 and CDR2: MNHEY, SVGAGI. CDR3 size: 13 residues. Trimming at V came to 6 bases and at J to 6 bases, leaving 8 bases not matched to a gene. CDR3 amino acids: CASRGRQGLEQYF. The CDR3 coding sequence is TGTGCCAGCAGAGGCCGACAGGGCCTCGAGCAGTACTTC.

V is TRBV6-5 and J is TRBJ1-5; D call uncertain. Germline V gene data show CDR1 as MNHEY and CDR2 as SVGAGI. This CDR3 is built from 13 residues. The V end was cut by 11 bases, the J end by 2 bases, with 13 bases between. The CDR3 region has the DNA TGTGCCTCAGGCCAGGAGGGCAATCAGCCCCAGCATTTT. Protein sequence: CASGQEGNQPQHF.

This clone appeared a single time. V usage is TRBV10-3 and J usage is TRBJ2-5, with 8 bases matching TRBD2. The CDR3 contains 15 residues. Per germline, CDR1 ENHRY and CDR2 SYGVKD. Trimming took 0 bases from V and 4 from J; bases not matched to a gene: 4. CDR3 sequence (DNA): TGTGCCATCAGTGAGTCGCGGGGGGCCATAGAGACCCAGTACTTC. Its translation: CAISESRGAIETQYF.

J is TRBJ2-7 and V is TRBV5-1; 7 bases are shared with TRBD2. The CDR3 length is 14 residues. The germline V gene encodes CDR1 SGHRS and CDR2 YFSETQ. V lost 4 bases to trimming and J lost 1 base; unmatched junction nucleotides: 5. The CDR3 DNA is TGCGCCAGCAGCGGCGGACTAGGGTCCTACGAGCAGTACTTC. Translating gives CASSGGLGSYEQYF. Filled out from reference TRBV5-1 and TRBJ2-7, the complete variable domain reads KAGVTQTPRYLIKTRGQQVTLSCSPISGHRSVSWYQQTPGQGLQFLFEYFSETQRNKGNFPGRFSGRQFSNSRSEMNVSTLELGDSALYLCASSGGLGSYEQYFGPGTRLTVT.

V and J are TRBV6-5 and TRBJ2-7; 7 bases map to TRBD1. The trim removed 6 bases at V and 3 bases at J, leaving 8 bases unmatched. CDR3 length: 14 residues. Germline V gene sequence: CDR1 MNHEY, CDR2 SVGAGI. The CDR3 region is CASRTPGQNYEQYF. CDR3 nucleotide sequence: TGTGCCAGCAGGACCCCGGGACAGAACTACGAGCAGTACTTC.

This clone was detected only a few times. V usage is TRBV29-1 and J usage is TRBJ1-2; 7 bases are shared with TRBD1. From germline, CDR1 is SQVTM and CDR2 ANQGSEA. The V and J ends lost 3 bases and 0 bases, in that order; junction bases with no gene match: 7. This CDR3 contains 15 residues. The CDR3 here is CSVDRQGPSNYGYTF. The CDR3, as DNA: TGCAGCGTTGACCGACAGGGTCCCTCTAACTATGGCTACACCTTC.

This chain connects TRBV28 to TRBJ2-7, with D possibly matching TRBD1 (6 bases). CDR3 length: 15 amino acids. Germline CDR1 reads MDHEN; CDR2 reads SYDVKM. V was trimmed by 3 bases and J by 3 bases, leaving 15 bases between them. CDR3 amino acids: CASSFGGQLSYEQYF. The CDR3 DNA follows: TGTGCCAGCAGTTTCGGTGGACAGCTCAGCTACGAGCAGTACTTC.

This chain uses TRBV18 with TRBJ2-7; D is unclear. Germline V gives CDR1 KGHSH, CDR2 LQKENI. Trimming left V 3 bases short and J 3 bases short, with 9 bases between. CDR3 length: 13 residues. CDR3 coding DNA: TGTGCCAGCTCACCGCTTCTCGGCTACGAGCAGTACTTC. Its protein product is CASSPLLGYEQYF.

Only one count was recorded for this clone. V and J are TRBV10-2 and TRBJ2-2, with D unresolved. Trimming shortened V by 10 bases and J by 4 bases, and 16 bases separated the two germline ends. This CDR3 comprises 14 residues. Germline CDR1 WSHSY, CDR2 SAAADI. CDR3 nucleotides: TGCGCCACAGCGCCGGGTGGCAGCACCGGGGAGCTGTTTTTT. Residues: CATAPGGSTGELFF.

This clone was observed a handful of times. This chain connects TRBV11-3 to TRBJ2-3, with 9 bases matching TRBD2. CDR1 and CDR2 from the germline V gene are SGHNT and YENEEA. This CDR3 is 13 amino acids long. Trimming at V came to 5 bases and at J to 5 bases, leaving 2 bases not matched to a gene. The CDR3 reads CASSPTSGDTQYF. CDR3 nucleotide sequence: TGTGCCAGCAGCCCGACTAGCGGAGATACGCAGTATTTT.

The CDR3 DNA is TGTGCCAGCAGCCCTCACGGACAGGGGAAGTACACCGGGGAGCTGTTTTTT. Translated: CASSPHGQGKYTGELFF. This chain links TRBV7-9 with TRBJ2-2; 9 nucleotides agree with TRBD1. The CDR3 loop spans 17 amino acids. Germline CDR1 and CDR2: SEHNR and FQNEAQ (reference sequence). V gave up 5 bases and J gave up 3 bases; unmatched junction bases: 10.

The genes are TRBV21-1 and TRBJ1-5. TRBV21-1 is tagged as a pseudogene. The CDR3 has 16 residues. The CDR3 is CASSKVRGAWNQPQHF. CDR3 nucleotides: TGTGCCAGCAGCAAAGTACGGGGGGCGTGGAATCAGCCCCAGCATTTT.

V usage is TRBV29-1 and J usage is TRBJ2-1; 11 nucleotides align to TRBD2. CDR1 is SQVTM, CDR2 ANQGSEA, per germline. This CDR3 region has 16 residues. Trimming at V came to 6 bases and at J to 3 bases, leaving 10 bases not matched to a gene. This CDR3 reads CSVEFYTSGSYNEQFF. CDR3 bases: TGCAGCGTGGAGTTTTACACTAGCGGGAGCTACAATGAGCAGTTCTTC.

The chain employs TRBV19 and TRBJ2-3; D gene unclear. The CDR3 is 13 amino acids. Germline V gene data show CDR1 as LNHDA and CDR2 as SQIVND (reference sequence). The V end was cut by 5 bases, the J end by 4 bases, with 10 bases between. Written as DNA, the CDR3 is TGTGCCAGTAGTCCGCTTACGGCAGATACGCAGTATTTT. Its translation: CASSPLTADTQYF.